These 20 T cell receptor beta chains share one sample of origin, sequenced in a study of control samples from healthy donors and cancer patients (dated by TCRdb to about 2020). The library was produced with the immunoSEQ multiplex PCR assay. As stored in TCRdb, this immuneACCESS dataset retains in-frame rearrangements with V and J assigned. A fraction of the clones does not appear; measured against another copy, unresolved V genes explain less than half of the discrepancy, and the remainder lacks a known reason. The sample profile shows 100,000 to 150,000 clones; roughly nine tenths of them were found once. Over 6.5% of the sample is held by the ten biggest clonotypes. The specimen sequenced was PBMCs. These receptors were collected from a man aged 50-59 years with head and neck cancer.

This sequence joins TRBV11-2 and TRBJ2-3; maybe TRBD2 (6 bases). Germline-derived CDR1 and CDR2 are SGHAT and FQNNGV. The CDR3 is made up of 12 amino acids. V dropped 5 bases and J dropped 7 bases, with 10 bases sitting between them. The CDR3: CASSRESNTQYF. The CDR3 region has the DNA TGTGCCAGCAGCCGGGAGTCTAATACGCAGTATTTT. Variable domain in full (rest from reference TRBV11-2 and TRBJ2-3): EAGVAQSPRYKIIEKRQSVAFWCNPISGHATLYWYQQILGQGPKLLIQFQNNGVVDDSQLPKDRFSAERLKGVDSTLKIQPAKLEDSAVYLCASSRESNTQYFGPGTRLTVL.

In its sample, this clone was seen once. This CDR3 is CASSLRGAAGANVLTF. As DNA, the CDR3 is TGTGCCAGCAGCTTACGAGGGGCAGCTGGGGCCAACGTCCTGACTTTC. The chain joins TRBV7-2 to TRBJ2-6; D may correspond to TRBD1 or TRBD2 (5 bases each). This CDR3 spans 16 amino acids. V gave up 2 bases and J gave up 2 bases, with 10 bases separating them. CDR1 is SGHTA, CDR2 FQGNSA, per germline.

This sequence joins TRBV14 and TRBJ1-1; D may be TRBD1 (5 bases). Trimming took 2 bases from V and 3 from J, leaving 7 bases between them. Germline CDR1 is SGHDN and CDR2 is FVKESK. CDR3 length: 13 amino acids. CDR3 nucleotide sequence: TGTGCCAGCAGCCAACAGGGCGACACTGAAGCTTTCTTT. Translated: CASSQQGDTEAFF.

Written as DNA, the CDR3 is TGCGCCAGCAGCCAAGAGACAGGGCGTAACACCGGGGAGCTGTTTTTT. This translates into CASSQETGRNTGELFF. The rearrangement links TRBV4-1 to TRBJ2-2; 7 bases align to TRBD1. The length of the CDR3 is 16 residues. J gave up 2 bases and V 0 bases, and 3 bases lay outside the gene matches. CDR1 is MGHRA, CDR2 YSYEKL, per germline.

In DNA form, the CDR3 reads TGTGCCAGCAGTCCAGGGGGGGAGCCCCAGCATTTT. Amino acid sequence: CASSPGGEPQHF. The chain employs TRBV2 and TRBJ1-5; TRBD1 agrees at 7 bases. CDR3 size: 12 residues. The germline gives CDR1 SNHLY, CDR2 FYNNEI. With 5 bases clipped from V and 8 bases from J, the junction kept 3 bases outside the gene matches.

J is TRBJ2-5 and V is TRBV4-2, with 10 bases aligning to TRBD2. The V gene end was trimmed by 0 bases and the J gene end by 2 bases; junction bases not matched to a gene: 12. The CDR3 contains 19 residues. The germline V gene has CDR1 LGHNA and CDR2 YNFKEQ. Written as DNA, the CDR3 is TGTGCCAGCAGCCAAGATCAACTAGCGGGGATGGGAGTTCAAGAGACCCAGTACTTC. This translates into CASSQDQLAGMGVQETQYF.

The genes are TRBV24-1 and TRBJ2-7; TRBD1 or TRBD2 may be the D gene (5 bases each). The CDR3 is made up of 16 amino acids. The germline V gene has CDR1 KGHDR and CDR2 SFDVKD. V was clipped by 5 bases and J by 2 bases, with 18 bases between them. The CDR3 DNA reads TGTGCCACCAGTGGTTCCGGGACCCAGGATCCCTACGAGCAGTACTTC. Encoded protein: CATSGSGTQDPYEQYF.

The gene calls are TRBV28 and TRBJ1-1; 9 nucleotides align to TRBD1. The CDR3 is 16 amino acids. Germline-derived CDR1 and CDR2 are MDHEN and SYDVKM. The junction had 13 bases not matched to a gene; V was cut back by 4 bases and J by 7 bases. This CDR3 is CASSYPRLDRGNEAFF. For the CDR3, the DNA is TGTGCCAGCAGTTACCCCCGATTGGACAGGGGAAATGAAGCTTTCTTT.

V gene TRBV6-2 or TRBV6-3 combines with J gene TRBJ1-1; tentative D call: TRBD1 (6 bases). The V and J ends lost 2 bases and 10 bases respectively, with 23 bases between them. CDR3 length equals 16 residues. Looked up from germline, CDR1 is MNHEY and CDR2 is SVGEGT. CDR3: CASSYGGRRTSLGAFF. The CDR3 DNA sequence: TGTGCCAGCAGTTACGGGGGGCGCAGAACGTCCTTGGGAGCTTTCTTT.

The chain combines TRBV7-9 with TRBJ2-7, with TRBD2 identical over 8 bases. The CDR3 is 15 residues long. Per the germline V gene, CDR1 is SEHNR and CDR2 is FQNEAQ (reference sequence). The trim removed 1 base at V and 5 bases at J, leaving 7 bases unmatched. The CDR3 nucleotides read TGTGCCAGCAGCTTAGGCGGGGGGTTTTCCGACGAGCAGTACTTC. Protein sequence: CASSLGGGFSDEQYF.

The rearrangement joins TRBV18 to TRBJ2-3; D ambiguous. Trimming removed 0 bases at V and 2 bases at J, with 0 bases between. The germline CDR1 and CDR2 sequences are KGHSH and LQKENI. The CDR3 sequence is 12 residues long. The CDR3 loop reads CASSPPTDTQYF. The CDR3 nucleotides are TGTGCCAGCTCACCACCCACAGATACGCAGTATTTT.

The chain employs TRBV30 and TRBJ2-1; 10 nucleotides line up with TRBD2. Germline loops: CDR1 GTSNPN, CDR2 SVGIG (reference sequence). The CDR3 length is 16 residues. After removal of 4 bases from V and 5 bases from J, the junction contained 11 bases not matched to a gene. The CDR3 is CAWKTQWTSGHNEQFF. CDR3 DNA sequence: TGTGCCTGGAAAACTCAATGGACTAGCGGCCACAATGAGCAGTTCTTC.

This rearrangement joins TRBV10-1 to TRBJ1-5; no clear D. The CDR3 has 15 residues. V lost 3 bases and J 0 bases, leaving 9 bases between the germline ends. Germline CDR1 is WNHNN and CDR2 is SYGVQD (reference sequence). CDR3 loop: CASSEGGPSNQPQHF. The CDR3 region has the DNA TGCGCCAGCAGTGAAGGAGGGCCTAGCAATCAGCCCCAGCATTTT.

This clone has a single count. V is TRBV7-9 and J is TRBJ1-2, with 9 nucleotides matching TRBD1. The CDR3 covers 15 residues. V lost 6 bases to trimming and J lost 4 bases; unmatched junction nucleotides: 9. Germline V gives CDR1 SEHNR, CDR2 FQNEAQ (reference sequence). The CDR3 DNA sequence: TGTGCCAGCAGTCGGACAGGGGAAATAATCTATGGCTACACCTTC. This gives the protein CASSRTGEIIYGYTF.

This chain joins TRBV18 and TRBJ1-3; D is perhaps TRBD1 (6 bases). V gave up 1 base and J gave up 0 bases, with 10 bases separating them. Germline CDR1 is KGHSH and CDR2 is LQKENI. The CDR3 is 16 amino acids. CDR3 region: CASSPLSGASGNTIYF. The CDR3 DNA sequence: TGTGCCAGCTCACCACTTTCGGGGGCCTCTGGAAACACCATATATTTT.

The chain carries TRBV6-6 and TRBJ1-2, with TRBD1 as a possible D gene (6 bases). V lost 6 bases, J lost 5 bases, and 13 bases lay in between. Germline CDR1 reads MNHNY; CDR2 reads SVGAGI (reference sequence). The length of the CDR3 is 13 residues. CDR3 sequence (DNA): TGTGCCAGCAGCGCAGGGGAAAATTATGGCTACACCTTC. Translated, it gives CASSAGENYGYTF.

The chain uses TRBV5-1 and TRBJ1-4; D remains ambiguous. The CDR3 length is 13 residues. Trimming stripped 0 bases from V and 13 bases from J, with 13 bases between. The germline gives CDR1 SGHRS, CDR2 YFSETQ. The CDR3 here is CASSLVPYRGLFF. In DNA, the CDR3 is TGCGCCAGCAGCTTGGTCCCTTACCGGGGACTGTTTTTT.

In the case of this clone: Other DNA sequences in this specimen translate into the identical CDR3. V is TRBV6-5 and J is TRBJ1-5, with D tentatively TRBD1 (5 bases). CDR1 is MNHEY, CDR2 SVGAGI, per germline. The CDR3 length is 14 residues. The V end was cut by 8 bases, the J end by 0 bases, with 11 bases between. The CDR3 sequence is CASHQGNSNQPQHF. The CDR3 region has the DNA TGTGCCAGCCACCAGGGTAATAGCAATCAGCCCCAGCATTTT.

This sequence joins TRBV6-5 and TRBJ2-3; TRBD2 matches 13 bases. The CDR3 length is 16 residues. Germline CDR1 MNHEY, CDR2 SVGAGI. With V trimmed by 2 bases and J by 3 bases, 2 bases remained unmatched. The CDR3 loop reads CASSYGTSGKTDTQYF. The CDR3 nucleotides read TGTGCCAGCAGTTACGGGACTAGCGGGAAAACAGATACGCAGTATTTT.

V usage is TRBV3-1 (or the pseudogene TRBV3-2) and J usage is TRBJ2-1, with TRBD2 matching over 9 bases. Germline-derived CDR1 and CDR2 are LGHDT and YNNKEL (reference sequence). Trimming at V came to 1 base and at J to 10 bases, leaving 11 bases not matched to a gene. The CDR3 is made up of 16 amino acids. CDR3: CASSQGVSSGGLEQFF. CDR3 DNA: TGTGCCAGCAGCCAAGGGGTCAGTAGCGGGGGATTGGAGCAGTTCTTC.